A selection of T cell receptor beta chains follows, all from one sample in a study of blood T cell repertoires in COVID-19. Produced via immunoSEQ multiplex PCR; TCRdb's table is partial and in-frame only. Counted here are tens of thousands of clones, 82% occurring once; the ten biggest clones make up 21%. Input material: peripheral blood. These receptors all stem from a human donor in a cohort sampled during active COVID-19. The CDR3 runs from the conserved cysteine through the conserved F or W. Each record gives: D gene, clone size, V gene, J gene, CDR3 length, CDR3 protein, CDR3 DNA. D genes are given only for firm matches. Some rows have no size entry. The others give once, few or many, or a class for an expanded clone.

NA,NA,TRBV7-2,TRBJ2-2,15,CASSHRNLNTGELFF,TGTGCCAGCAGCCACAGGAACCTGAACACCGGGGAGCTGTTTTTT
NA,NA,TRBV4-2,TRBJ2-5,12,CASSQFRETQYF,TGTGCCAGCAGCCAATTTAGAGAGACCCAGTACTTC
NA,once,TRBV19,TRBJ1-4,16,CASSIVRGATNEKLFF,TGTGCCAGTAGTATAGTCCGGGGAGCAACTAATGAAAAACTGTTTTTT
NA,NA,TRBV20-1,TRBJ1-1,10,CSARAVEAFF,TGCAGTGCTAGGGCGGTTGAAGCTTTCTTT
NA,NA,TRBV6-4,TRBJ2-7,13,CASSEGAGDEQYF,TGTGCCAGCAGTGAGGGGGCAGGGGACGAGCAGTACTTC
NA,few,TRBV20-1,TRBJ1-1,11,CSAAGGTEAFF,TGCAGTGCGGCCGGGGGCACTGAAGCTTTCTTT
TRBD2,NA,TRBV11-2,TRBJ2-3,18,CASSSTWQERGTIDTQYF,TGTGCCAGCAGCTCAACTTGGCAGGAGCGGGGGACAATAGATACGCAGTATTTT
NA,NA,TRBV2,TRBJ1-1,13,CASSEAGEGRAFF,TGTGCCAGCAGTGAAGCGGGGGAGGGGCGGGCTTTCTTT
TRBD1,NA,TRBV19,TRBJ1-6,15,CASSWDRTDNSPLHF,TGTGCCAGTAGCTGGGACAGGACAGATAATTCACCCCTCCACTTT
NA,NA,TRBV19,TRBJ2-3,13,CASSIGSRDTQYF,TGTGCCAGTAGTATAGGTTCGCGAGATACGCAGTATTTT
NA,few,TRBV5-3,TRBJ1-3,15,CARSWEGPSGNTIYF,TGTGCCAGAAGCTGGGAGGGCCCCTCTGGAAACACCATATATTTT
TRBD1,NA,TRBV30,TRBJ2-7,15,CAWSVHVQGIHEQYF,TGTGCCTGGAGTGTACATGTACAGGGGATTCACGAGCAGTACTTC
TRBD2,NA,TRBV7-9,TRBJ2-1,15,CASSFLAAVGNEQFF,TGTGCTAGCAGCTTCCTAGCGGCGGTGGGCAATGAGCAGTTCTTC
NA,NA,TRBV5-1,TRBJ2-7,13,CASSLDNTYEQYF,TGCGCCAGCAGCTTAGACAACACCTACGAGCAGTACTTC
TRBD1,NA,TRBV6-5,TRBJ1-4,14,CASSYGQGFEKLFF,TGTGCCAGCAGTTACGGACAGGGTTTCGAAAAACTGTTTTTT
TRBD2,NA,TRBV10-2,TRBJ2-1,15,CASSRGTSGDNEQFF,TGCGCCAGCAGCCGAGGGACTAGCGGTGACAATGAGCAGTTCTTC
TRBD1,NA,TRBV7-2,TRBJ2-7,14,CASSQQGQGREQYF,TGTGCCAGCAGCCAACAGGGACAGGGCCGCGAGCAGTACTTC
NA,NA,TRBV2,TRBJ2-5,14,CASSQGIEQETQYF,TGTGCCAGCAGCCAGGGGATCGAACAAGAGACCCAGTACTTC
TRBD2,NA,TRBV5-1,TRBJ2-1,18,CASSLGLAGARSYNEQFF,TGCGCCAGCAGCCTGGGACTAGCGGGGGCCCGCTCCTACAATGAGCAGTTCTTC
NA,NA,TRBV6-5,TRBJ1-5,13,CASSYGSGQPQHF,TGTGCCAGCAGTTACGGATCGGGGCAGCCCCAGCATTTT
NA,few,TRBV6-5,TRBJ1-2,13,CASSYLGGSGYTF,TGTGCCAGCAGTTACCTGGGGGGTAGCGGCTACACCTTC
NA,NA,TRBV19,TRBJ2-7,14,CASSIEGASYEQYF,TGTGCCAGTAGTATCGAAGGGGCCTCCTACGAGCAGTACTTC
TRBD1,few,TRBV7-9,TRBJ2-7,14,CASSLGQGAGEQYF,TGTGCCAGCAGCTTAGGACAGGGGGCGGGTGAGCAGTACTTC
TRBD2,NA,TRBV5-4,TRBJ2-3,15,CASYRGGRGTDTQYF,TGTGCCAGCTACCGGGGGGGCCGGGGCACAGATACGCAGTATTTT
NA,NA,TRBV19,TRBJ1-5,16,CASSIIVTFQGQPQHF,TGTGCCAGTAGTATAATTGTAACATTTCAGGGACAGCCCCAGCATTTT
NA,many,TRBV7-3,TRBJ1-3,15,CASSSRASSGNTIYF,TGTGCCAGCAGCTCGAGGGCGAGCTCTGGAAACACCATATATTTT
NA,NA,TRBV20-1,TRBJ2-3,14,CSASLTGRTDTQYF,TGCAGTGCTAGTTTAACAGGCCGCACAGATACGCAGTATTTT
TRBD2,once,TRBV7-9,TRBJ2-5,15,CASSFGGGPEETQYF,TGTGCCAGCAGCTTTGGCGGGGGGCCGGAGGAGACCCAGTACTTC
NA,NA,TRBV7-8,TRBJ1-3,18,CASSRGLARGYRGNTIYF,TGTGCCAGCAGTAGAGGCCTGGCCAGAGGGTATCGAGGAAACACCATATATTTT
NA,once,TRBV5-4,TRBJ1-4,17,CASSFGGRGKSNEKLFF,TGTGCCAGCAGCTTTGGGGGCAGGGGAAAGTCTAATGAAAAACTGTTTTTT
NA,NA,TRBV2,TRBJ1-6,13,CASKNRMDSPLHF,TGTGCCAGCAAAAACAGGATGGATTCACCCCTCCACTTT
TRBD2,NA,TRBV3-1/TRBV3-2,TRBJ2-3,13,CASTRGGQDTQYF,TGTGCCAGCACCCGGGGGGGCCAAGATACGCAGTATTTT
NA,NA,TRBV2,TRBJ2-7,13,CASSDGFFYEQYF,TGTGCCAGCAGTGATGGCTTTTTCTACGAGCAGTACTTC
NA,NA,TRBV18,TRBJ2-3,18,CASSPAGSAGLSTDTQYF,TGTGCCAGCTCACCGGCGGGGTCGGCGGGCCTTAGCACAGATACGCAGTATTTT
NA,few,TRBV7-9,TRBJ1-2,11,CASGGVYGYTF,TGTGCCAGCGGGGGCGTTTATGGCTACACCTTC
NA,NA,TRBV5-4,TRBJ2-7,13,CASSRTTSYEQYF,TGTGCCAGCAGCAGAACTACTTCCTACGAGCAGTACTTC
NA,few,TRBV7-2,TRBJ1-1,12,CASSLRGGEAFF,TGTGCCAGCAGCTTAAGGGGCGGTGAAGCTTTCTTT
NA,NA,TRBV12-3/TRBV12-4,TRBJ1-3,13,CASSLMRGNTIYF,TGTGCCAGCAGTTTAATGAGGGGAAACACCATATATTTT
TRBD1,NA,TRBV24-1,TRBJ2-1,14,CATSDGRTGKGQFF,TGTGCCACCAGTGATGGGCGGACAGGGAAGGGTCAGTTCTTC
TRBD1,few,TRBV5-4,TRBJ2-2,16,CASILWTGVNTGELFF,TGTGCCAGCATCCTATGGACAGGGGTTAACACCGGGGAGCTGTTTTTT
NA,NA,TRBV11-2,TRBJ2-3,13,CASSLVSMDTQYF,TGTGCCAGCAGCTTAGTAAGCATGGATACGCAGTATTTT
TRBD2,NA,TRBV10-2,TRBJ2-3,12,CASGGGGPKQYF,TGCGCCAGCGGCGGGGGGGGCCCCAAGCAGTATTTT
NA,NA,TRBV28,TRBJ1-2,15,CASSLVVAGNYGYTF,TGTGCCAGCAGTTTGGTCGTTGCAGGAAACTATGGCTACACCTTC
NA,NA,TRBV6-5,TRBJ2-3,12,CASNGRPDTQYF,TGTGCCAGCAATGGGAGGCCAGATACGCAGTATTTT
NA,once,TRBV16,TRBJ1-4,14,CASSHGGGHEKLFF,TGTGCCAGCAGCCATGGGGGCGGGCATGAAAAACTGTTTTTT
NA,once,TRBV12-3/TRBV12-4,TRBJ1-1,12,CASSFGDTEAFF,TGTGCCAGCAGTTTCGGGGACACTGAAGCTTTCTTT
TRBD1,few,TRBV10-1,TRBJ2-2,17,CASSGSPGTGRTGELFF,TGCGCCAGCAGTGGGAGTCCCGGGACAGGGCGGACCGGGGAGCTGTTTTTT
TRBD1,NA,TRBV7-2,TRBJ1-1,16,CASNLAGGAANTEAFF,TGTGCCAGCAATCTAGCAGGGGGCGCCGCGAACACTGAAGCTTTCTTT
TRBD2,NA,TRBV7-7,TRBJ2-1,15,CASSPLAGGTNEQFF,TGTGCTAGCAGCCCCTTAGCGGGGGGAACAAATGAGCAGTTCTTC
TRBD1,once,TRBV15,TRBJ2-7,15,CATSADRGLWNEQYF,TGTGCCACCAGCGCGGACAGGGGGCTCTGGAACGAGCAGTACTTC